The 14 T cell receptor beta chains below come from one sample, sequenced in a study of graft-versus-host responses after intestinal transplantation. Their antigens are not known. The table came from immunoSEQ multiplex PCR; TCRdb's copy has only in-frame clones and leaves some out. The sample has roughly 50,000 clones; around 90% are singletons. Here the sequenced sample was unstimulated CD4+ T cells sorted from spleen or lymph node cells, taken before transplant. The receptor source for this set is a human donor who was the organ donor for an intestinal transplant.

This chain connects TRBV6-6 to TRBJ1-1; tentatively, D is TRBD1 (5 bases). From germline, CDR1 is MNHNY and CDR2 SVGAGI (reference sequence). The CDR3 loop spans 13 amino acids. V was pared by 0 bases and J by 11 bases, with 13 bases between. CDR3 sequence (DNA): TGTGCCAGCAGTTACTCGGAATCAGGGCGGGCTTTCTTT. It translates to CASSYSESGRAFF.

The V call is TRBV4-1, the J call TRBJ2-7; TRBD1 aligns across 8 bases. Trimming at V came to 1 base and at J to 0 bases, leaving 8 bases not matched to a gene. The CDR3 covers 17 residues. The V gene's germline CDR1 is MGHRA and CDR2 YSYEKL. In nucleotides, the CDR3 is TGCGCCAGCAGCCAAGCCCCCACGACAGGGGTCTCCTACGAGCAGTACTTC. Its protein is CASSQAPTTGVSYEQYF.

The J gene is TRBJ1-1, the V gene TRBV30; D not resolved. V lost 2 bases to trimming and J lost 3 bases, with 13 bases between them. In germline, CDR1 is GTSNPN, CDR2 SVGIG (reference sequence). The CDR3 runs 14 residues. The CDR3: CAWSPLGQDTEAFF. The CDR3 nucleotides are TGTGCCTGGAGTCCCTTAGGGCAGGACACTGAAGCTTTCTTT.

This clone was counted once. The chain joins TRBV6-1 to TRBJ2-7, with D perhaps given as TRBD1 or TRBD2 (5 bases each). This CDR3 comprises 14 residues. Germline loops: CDR1 MNHNS, CDR2 SASEGT. V was trimmed by 4 bases and J by 2 bases, leaving 12 bases between them. This CDR3 reads CASSVRDGTYEQYF. The CDR3 nucleotides read TGTGCCAGCAGTGTTCGGGACGGAACCTACGAGCAGTACTTC.

The V gene is TRBV7-2, the J gene TRBJ2-7; D tentatively reads TRBD1 or TRBD2 (7 bases each). Germline CDR1 reads SGHTA; CDR2 reads FQGNSA. V lost 5 bases, J lost 2 bases, and 16 bases lay in between. This CDR3 spans 15 amino acids. The CDR3 sequence is CASSVWEGATYEQYF. CDR3 sequence (DNA): TGTGCCAGCAGCGTTTGGGAGGGGGCCACCTACGAGCAGTACTTC. Filled out from reference TRBV7-2 and TRBJ2-7, the complete variable domain reads GAGVSQSPSNKVTEKGKDVELRCDPISGHTALYWYRQSLGQGLEFLIYFQGNSAPDKSGLPSDRFSAERTGGSVSTLTIQRTQQEDSAVYLCASSVWEGATYEQYFGPGTRLTVT.

The V call is TRBV11-3, the J call TRBJ2-7; TRBD2 matches at 7 bases. Germline trimming cut 1 base from V and 7 bases from J; bases unmatched to any gene: 16. This CDR3 spans 17 amino acids. Germline values: CDR1 SGHNT, CDR2 YENEEA. The CDR3: CASSLVRGRRESREQYF. CDR3 nucleotides: TGTGCCAGCAGCTTAGTTCGTGGACGGCGGGAGTCAAGGGAGCAGTACTTC.

In regard to this clone: A junction boundary mismatches the germline segment, possibly from a read error. The chain joins TRBV6-1 to TRBJ2-7, with 8 bases matching TRBD1. Germline V gives CDR1 MNHNS, CDR2 SASEGT. The CDR3 length is 15 residues. The CDR3 here is CANSVGQGGYYEQYF. The CDR3 DNA sequence: TGTGCCAACAGTGTTGGACAGGGTGGATACTACGAGCAGTACTTC.

V and J are TRBV6-5 and TRBJ1-1; D is perhaps TRBD1 (6 bases). The V gene lost 2 bases and the J gene lost 3 bases, with 16 bases spanning the gap. The CDR3 loop spans 16 amino acids. Germline V gene data show CDR1 as MNHEY and CDR2 as SVGAGI. DNA for the CDR3: TGTGCCAGCAGTTACCGGCAGGGGTCGAGGGACACTGAAGCTTTCTTT. Its translation is CASSYRQGSRDTEAFF.

The table lists this clone with a count of one. This chain links TRBV9 with TRBJ2-1, with D perhaps matching TRBD1 (6 bases). CDR1 and CDR2 (germline): SGDLS, YYNGEE. Trimming took off 4 bases at V and 2 bases at J, with 13 bases between the two ends. The CDR3 runs 15 residues. CDR3 in amino acids: CASSSRTAAYNEQFF. The CDR3 nucleotides are TGTGCCAGCAGCTCGCGGACAGCGGCCTACAATGAGCAGTTCTTC.

The sample holds one count of this clone. The chain joins TRBV6-5 to TRBJ1-5, with unresolved D. The CDR3 covers 13 residues. Germline assignment: CDR1 MNHEY and CDR2 SVGAGI. V lost 0 bases and J lost 5, with 5 bases in between. The CDR3 protein is CASSYSRYQPQHF. The CDR3 DNA reads as TGTGCCAGCAGTTACTCGAGGTATCAGCCCCAGCATTTT.

This chain links TRBV5-1 with TRBJ1-2; D is unresolved. The CDR3 is made up of 13 amino acids. The germline gives CDR1 SGHRS, CDR2 YFSETQ. The V end lost 5 bases, the J end lost 2 bases, and 10 bases lay between the germline ends. CDR3: CASRGGSNYGYTF. The CDR3 bases are TGCGCCAGCAGGGGAGGATCAAACTATGGCTACACCTTC.

The rearrangement links TRBV5-4 to TRBJ2-3; D unresolved. Germline V gene sequence: CDR1 SGHNT, CDR2 YYREEE (reference sequence). CDR3 length: 12 residues. Trimming removed 0 bases at V and 5 bases at J, with 4 bases between. The CDR3 sequence: CASSLDGDTQYF. The DNA for the CDR3 is TGTGCCAGCAGCTTGGATGGAGATACGCAGTATTTT. Together with reference TRBV5-4 and TRBJ2-3, the CDR3 gives the full variable domain: ETGVTQSPTHLIKTRGQQVTLRCSSQSGHNTVSWYQQALGQGPQFIFQYYREEENGRGNFPPRFSGLQFPNYSSELNVNALELDDSALYLCASSLDGDTQYFGPGTRLTVL.

The gene calls are TRBV19 and TRBJ2-2; tentatively, D is TRBD1 (6 bases). This CDR3 is 18 amino acids long. Germline CDR1 is LNHDA and CDR2 is SQIVND (reference sequence). Between the trimmed V and J ends, which lost 5 bases and 0 bases, there was a span of 19 bases. The CDR3 loop is CASSLIYRAFANTGELFF. The CDR3 DNA follows: TGTGCCAGTAGTCTAATATACAGGGCGTTCGCGAACACCGGGGAGCTGTTTTTT.

V and J are TRBV29-1 and TRBJ1-2, with 8 positions matching TRBD1. Germline lookup yields CDR1 SQVTM and CDR2 ANQGSEA. V lost 6 bases and J lost 7; bases outside the gene matches: 7. CDR3 length: 12 amino acids. The chain's CDR3 is CSVLGQGFGYTF. The CDR3 region has the DNA TGCAGCGTACTCGGACAGGGCTTTGGCTACACCTTC. Supplemented by reference TRBV29-1 and TRBJ1-2, the full variable domain reads SAVISQKPSRDICQRGTSLTIQCQVDSQVTMMFWYRQQPGQSLTLIATANQGSEATYESGFVIDKFPISRPNLTFSTLTVSNMSPEDSSIYLCSVLGQGFGYTFGSGTRLTVV.